This TCR beta chain was obtained from a study of T cells in localized non-small cell lung cancer. Trimming stripped 5 bases from V and 4 bases from J, with 13 bases between. The CDR3 consists of 14 residues. Germline loops: CDR1 WNHNN, CDR2 SYGVQD (reference sequence). Here immunoSEQ multiplex PCR was the method, and the copy in TCRdb shows in-frame clones only, minus some. The repertoire holds roughly 58,000 clones, with roughly 80% as singletons. This sample comprised PBMCs, obtained before any cancer treatment. The gene calls are TRBV10-1 and TRBJ2-3; D remains ambiguous. The TCR comes from a man aged 35-69 years with stage II lung adenocarcinoma. Here the CDR3 DNA reads TGCGCCAGCAGTTCTGTTTACAGAGCAGATACGCAGTATTTT. Amino acid sequence: CASSSVYRADTQYF.